These 14 T cell receptor beta chains were sequenced from one sample in a study of CD8 T cells in Susac syndrome. With random hexamers, 0.5 to 1 ug RNA was reverse transcribed. TCRdb reprocessed the immunoSEQ multiplex PCR reads with MiXCR, giving one entry per CDR3 protein. In the table there are hundreds of thousands of distinct CDR3 sequences, roughly 96% of which are singletons. Sample: CD4+ T cells from PBMCs. Receptors were obtained from a human donor with multiple sclerosis.

For the CDR3, the DNA is TGCGCCAGCAGCCGAAGGCCACAGGCTGCAGGGGCCAACGTCCTGACTTTC. Protein product: CASSRRPQAAGANVLTF. The V call is TRBV5-1, the J call TRBJ2-6; maybe TRBD1 (5 bases). Germline CDR1 reads SGHRS; CDR2 reads YFSETQ. This CDR3 is 17 amino acids long. V lost 4 bases and J 4 bases, leaving 18 bases between the germline ends.

This chain links TRBV20-1 with TRBJ2-3; a possible D gene is TRBD2 (5 bases). CDR1 is DFQATT and CDR2 is SNEGSKA in the germline V gene (reference sequence). This CDR3 is 11 amino acids long. Here the CDR3 DNA reads TGCAACGTAGCGAGGGCAGATACGCAGTATTTT. Its protein product is CNVARADTQYF.

This clonotype was seen only once. The chain is built from TRBV29-1 and TRBJ2-7; D may be TRBD1 or TRBD2 (5 bases each). The CDR3 covers 14 residues. The V end lost 6 bases, the J end lost 7 bases, and 22 bases lay between the germline ends. Germline lookup yields CDR1 SQVTM and CDR2 ANQGSEA. CDR3 in DNA: TGCAGCGTCACCCGGGGCACTCTCTCGGGAGAGCAGTACTTC. This gives the protein CSVTRGTLSGEQYF.

This clonotype was seen once. The gene calls are TRBV7-9 and TRBJ2-7; D unclear. The CDR3 extends over 14 amino acids. Deletions cut 3 bases from V and 7 bases from J, with 16 bases between. Germline V gene sequence: CDR1 SEHNR, CDR2 FQNEAQ (reference sequence). For the CDR3, the DNA is TGTGCCAGCAGCTTCCCTCGGGCCTCCGGGGAGCAGTACTTC. It is translated as CASSFPRASGEQYF.

The chain couples TRBV7-9 to TRBJ2-1, with a tentative D call TRBD2 (6 bases). Trimming cost V 2 bases and J 8 bases, with 19 bases left between them. CDR1 SEHNR and CDR2 FQNEAQ come from the germline V gene (reference sequence). The CDR3 sequence is 16 residues long. The CDR3, as DNA: TGTGCCAGCAGCTTATACGGCGGGGAACCTGGGGATGAGCAGTTCTTC. It yields the protein CASSLYGGEPGDEQFF.

The gene calls are TRBV12-3 or TRBV12-4 and TRBJ2-3, with D tentatively TRBD1 (5 bases). Trimming stripped 6 bases from V and 6 bases from J, with 19 bases between. The CDR3 consists of 15 residues. This CDR3 is CASSPPVIGVDTQYF. CDR3 DNA sequence: TGTGCCAGCAGCCCCCCAGTTATAGGGGTCGATACGCAGTATTTT.

This chain connects TRBV30 to TRBJ1-1; D not resolved. The CDR3 extends over 15 amino acids. Germline CDR1 reads GTSNPN; CDR2 reads SVGIG (reference sequence). V was clipped by 2 bases and J by 1 base, with 14 bases between them. CDR3: CAWSPSLRENTEAFF. CDR3 nucleotide sequence: TGTGCCTGGAGTCCTTCCCTTCGGGAGAACACTGAAGCTTTCTTT.

This rearrangement joins TRBV6-6 to TRBJ2-4, with no clear D. With 7 bases removed from V and 0 bases from J, the gap between germline ends came to 16 bases. This CDR3 has 16 residues. In germline, CDR1 is MNHNY, CDR2 SVGAGI (reference sequence). The CDR3 reads CASNDAGRLAKNIQYF. DNA of the CDR3: TGTGCCAGCAACGATGCAGGACGCCTAGCCAAAAACATTCAGTACTTC.

The V and J genes are TRBV29-1 and TRBJ2-3; D unclear. This CDR3 is built from 15 residues. V gave up 3 bases and J gave up 6 bases, with 19 bases separating them. Germline CDR1 reads SQVTM; CDR2 reads ANQGSEA. In nucleotides, the CDR3 is TGCAGCGTTGAGGAAGGGAAAGGATTTGTGGATACGCAGTATTTT. Residues: CSVEEGKGFVDTQYF.

The chain employs TRBV3-1 and TRBJ2-6; no firm D call. Germline V gene data show CDR1 as LGHDT and CDR2 as YNNKEL (reference sequence). This CDR3 has 15 residues. Trimming stripped 4 bases from V and 3 bases from J, with 10 bases between. The CDR3 is CASSPTALGANVLTF. The CDR3 coding sequence is TGTGCCAGCAGCCCTACGGCCCTTGGGGCCAACGTCCTGACTTTC.

V usage is TRBV20-1 and J usage is TRBJ2-3; TRBD2 matches 14 bases. The CDR3 contains 16 residues. CDR1 and CDR2 from the germline V gene are DFQATT and SNEGSKA (reference sequence). V lost 5 bases and J lost 5; bases outside the gene matches: 9. CDR3: CSARTGLAGVVDTQYF. CDR3 in DNA: TGCAGTGCTCGAACGGGACTAGCGGGGGTGGTAGATACGCAGTATTTT.

The rearrangement joins TRBV20-1 to TRBJ2-1; 9 nucleotides agree with TRBD1. Germline-derived CDR1 and CDR2 are DFQATT and SNEGSKA (reference sequence). The CDR3 spans 15 residues. The V gene end was trimmed by 5 bases and the J gene end by 6 bases; junction bases not matched to a gene: 11. The CDR3 bases are TGCAGTGCTCCGGGACAGGGTCGAATTGGCAATGAGCAGTTCTTC. Translation: CSAPGQGRIGNEQFF.

The chain carries TRBV28 and TRBJ1-2; the match to TRBD1 covers 10 bases. The CDR3 sequence is 13 residues long. Per the germline V gene, CDR1 is MDHEN and CDR2 is SYDVKM. V dropped 3 bases and J dropped 8; count of bases not matched to a gene: 3. CDR3 sequence (DNA): TGTGCCAGCAGTTTCCGGGACAGGGGAGGCTACACCTTC. Its protein is CASSFRDRGGYTF.

V usage is TRBV29-1 and J usage is TRBJ2-3; D is ambiguous. Germline CDR1 reads SQVTM; CDR2 reads ANQGSEA. The CDR3 has 13 amino acids. Trimming removed 4 bases from V and 2 bases from J, with 10 bases in between. This CDR3 reads CSVALMLTDTQYF. Written as DNA, the CDR3 is TGCAGCGTTGCGTTGATGCTCACAGATACGCAGTATTTT.